This T cell receptor beta chain was observed in a study of T cells after yellow fever vaccination. General study results and limits: Most primary-vaccination clones recurred post-booster (just under 98% CD4, over 70% CD8). The appearance of a small share of clonotypes in both CD4 and CD8 compartments was observed.

The CDR3 is made up of 16 amino acids. From germline, CDR1 is LGHNA and CDR2 YSLEER. Trimming took 0 bases from V and 1 from J, leaving 9 bases between them. 5'RACE template switching produced TCR cDNA carrying a universal primer site and UMIs. TCRdb reprocessed the 5' RACE reads via MiXCR and lists one record per CDR3 protein. Among 200,000 to 300,000 distinct CDR3 sequences listed, 6.7% were seen once. Regarding this clonotype: Its antigen is not known.

The sample here was CD4+ T cells sorted from PBMCs, taken on the day of the yellow fever booster vaccination. This TCR derives from a man aged 25 to 45 who received the YFV17D yellow fever vaccine. This sequence joins TRBV4-3 and TRBJ1-4, with TRBD1 as a possible D gene (6 bases). The CDR3 loop is CASSQDYRVTNEKLFF. The CDR3 DNA sequence: TGCGCCAGCAGCCAAGATTACAGGGTAACTAATGAAAAACTGTTTTTT.